Each of the 10 T cell receptor beta chains below was sequenced from the same sample in a study of blood T cells in healthy people across ages. A J-beta primer mix and a sample-barcoded 5' primer were used in a second PCR of roughly 6 to 12 cycles. In TCRdb, the 5' RACE reads were re-called with MiXCR into one record per CDR3 protein. The sample gives approximately 360,000 distinct CDR3 sequences, about half of which show up once; 51% is in the top ten. Sequences were obtained from blood. The receptors originated from a man aged 55-75 years in good health.

Written as DNA, the CDR3 is TGCAGCGTTAGGGGACAGTTCACAGATACGCAGTATTTT. Translating gives CSVRGQFTDTQYF. V gene TRBV29-1 combines with J gene TRBJ2-3; TRBD1 agrees at 7 bases. J lost 2 bases, V lost 5 bases, and 4 bases had no gene match. Per the germline V gene, CDR1 is SQVTM and CDR2 is ANQGSEA. CDR3 size: 13 residues.

A few counts support this clonotype. V and J are TRBV9 and TRBJ2-3; no clear D. Deletions cut 0 bases from V and 0 bases from J, with 8 bases between. The CDR3 has 15 residues. Germline V gene data show CDR1 as SGDLS and CDR2 as YYNGEE. The CDR3 region is CASSVVGSSTDTQYF. The CDR3 DNA reads TGTGCCAGCAGCGTAGTGGGATCGAGCACAGATACGCAGTATTTT.

CDR3 in DNA: TGTGCCAGCAGCCCCACAGGGAGGGCCGGGGTTGAGCAGTTCTTC. Encoded protein: CASSPTGRAGVEQFF. The gene calls are TRBV7-2 and TRBJ2-1; perhaps TRBD2 as D (7 bases). V dropped 5 bases and J dropped 9 bases, with 20 bases sitting between them. This CDR3 is 15 amino acids long. The germline CDR1 and CDR2 sequences are SGHTA and FQGNSA.

The chain couples TRBV5-1 to TRBJ1-1; D gene uncertain. CDR1 is SGHRS and CDR2 is YFSETQ in the germline V gene. The CDR3 runs 17 residues. V shed 5 bases and J shed 0 bases, with 20 bases lying between them. This chain's CDR3 is CASRWVDTAFLNTEAFF. The DNA of the CDR3 is TGCGCCAGCAGGTGGGTTGACACGGCATTCCTGAACACTGAAGCTTTCTTT.

CDR3: CSARIGRAGGREGTDTQYF. In DNA, the CDR3 is TGCAGTGCTAGGATCGGCCGCGCCGGGGGACGGGAGGGGACAGATACGCAGTATTTT. V usage is TRBV20-1 and J usage is TRBJ2-3; TRBD2 aligns across 8 bases. This CDR3 spans 19 amino acids. V dropped 3 bases and J dropped 3; count of bases not matched to a gene: 20. Germline CDR1 reads DFQATT; CDR2 reads SNEGSKA (reference sequence).

This clonotype was seen a handful of times. This rearrangement joins TRBV10-2 to TRBJ2-5, with TRBD2 identical over 8 bases. There are 16 residues in the CDR3. Trimming removed 5 bases from V and 5 bases from J; junction bases left unmatched: 13. Germline CDR1 WSHSY, CDR2 SAAADI. The chain's CDR3 is CASSPRTSTAGETQYF. DNA of the CDR3: TGCGCCAGCAGTCCCCGGACTAGCACCGCGGGGGAGACCCAGTACTTC.

The V and J genes are TRBV10-2 and TRBJ1-4; D perhaps matches TRBD1 (5 bases). The CDR3 sequence is 14 residues long. Germline lookup yields CDR1 WSHSY and CDR2 SAAADI. V lost 6 bases to trimming and J lost 8 bases, with 16 bases between them. Here the CDR3 DNA reads TGCGCCAGCAGACCGGCCGGGACTGGGGAAAAACTGTTTTTT. It is translated as CASRPAGTGEKLFF.

On this clonotype: A much larger clone is a single base away; this may be a read error. J is TRBJ2-3 and V is TRBV4-2; 9 bases are a match to TRBD2. The CDR3 totals 17 residues. CDR1 and CDR2 from the germline V gene are LGHNA and YNFKEQ. The DNA of the CDR3 is TGTGCCAGCAGCCAAGAGGTTGCGGGAGGGTACACAGATACGCGGTATTTT. Its translation: CASSQEVAGGYTDTRYF.

This clonotype was detected many times. The V call is TRBV29-1, the J call TRBJ2-4; D unclear. The germline gives CDR1 SQVTM, CDR2 ANQGSEA. This CDR3 is built from 15 residues. V was clipped by 4 bases and J by 3 bases, with 16 bases between them. This CDR3 reads CSVGLGSSIKNIQYF. CDR3 in DNA: TGCAGCGTTGGTCTGGGCAGTTCGATCAAAAACATTCAGTACTTC.

The gene calls are TRBV3-1 and TRBJ2-7; the D is unclear. The CDR3 has 14 amino acids. Germline CDR1 LGHDT, CDR2 YNNKEL (reference sequence). V lost 4 bases, J lost 2 bases, and 12 bases lay in between. Here the CDR3 reads CASSPPSNPYEQYF. The CDR3 nucleotides read TGTGCCAGCAGCCCCCCCAGTAATCCCTACGAGCAGTACTTC.